These 8 T cell receptor beta chains were all obtained from the same sample, sequenced in a study of blood T cell repertoires in COVID-19. Produced via immunoSEQ multiplex PCR; TCRdb's table is partial and in-frame only. The data hold 75,000 to 100,000 clones, with 87% observed a single time. Sequencing was carried out using peripheral blood. These receptors were obtained from an older man with acute or convalescent COVID-19.

The chain combines TRBV4-1 with TRBJ1-1, with a tentative D call TRBD1 (5 bases). The V end was cut by 1 base, the J end by 0 bases, with 6 bases between. The CDR3 runs 14 residues. Per germline, CDR1 MGHRA and CDR2 YSYEKL. CDR3 sequence reads: CASSQGQLNTEAFF. In DNA, the CDR3 is TGCGCCAGCAGCCAAGGACAGCTGAACACTGAAGCTTTCTTT.

The rearrangement joins TRBV2 to TRBJ2-2; TRBD2 agrees at 7 bases. After removal of 6 bases from V and 0 bases from J, the junction contained 7 bases not matched to a gene. In germline, CDR1 is SNHLY, CDR2 FYNNEI. The CDR3 sequence is 16 residues long. DNA for the CDR3: TGTGCCAGCAGGCGCGGGGGTCATACGAACACCGGGGAGCTGTTTTTT. Residues: CASRRGGHTNTGELFF.

The rearrangement uses TRBV5-1 and TRBJ1-1; TRBD1 agrees at 9 bases. CDR1 is SGHRS and CDR2 is YFSETQ in the germline V gene. Trimming took 4 bases from V and 3 from J; bases not matched to a gene: 4. The length of the CDR3 is 14 residues. In DNA, the CDR3 is TGCGCCAGCAGCGCGGGACAGGGTTACACTGAAGCTTTCTTT. It is translated as CASSAGQGYTEAFF.

The chain joins TRBV7-9 to TRBJ1-3, with no clear D. The V end was cut by 10 bases, the J end by 4 bases, with 11 bases between. CDR3 length equals 12 residues. Per the germline V gene, CDR1 is SEHNR and CDR2 is FQNEAQ (reference sequence). CDR3 sequence reads: CANPTPGNTIYF. In DNA form, the CDR3 reads TGTGCCAACCCGACACCCGGAAACACCATATATTTT.

The V gene is TRBV7-9, the J gene TRBJ2-6, with D perhaps TRBD2 (6 bases). V dropped 5 bases and J dropped 2 bases, with 16 bases sitting between them. Germline-derived CDR1 and CDR2 are SEHNR and FQNEAQ (reference sequence). The CDR3 extends over 17 amino acids. CDR3 amino acids: CASSGGTDVAGANVLTF. Here the CDR3 DNA reads TGTGCCAGCAGCGGCGGGACGGACGTGGCTGGGGCCAACGTCCTGACTTTC.

The J gene is TRBJ1-6, the V gene TRBV30, with a tentative D call TRBD1 (5 bases). V shed 5 bases and J shed 10 bases, with 18 bases lying between them. CDR1 and CDR2 from the germline V gene are GTSNPN and SVGIG (reference sequence). The CDR3 consists of 14 residues. The CDR3 bases are TGTGCCTGGTCGATACTGGGGGGGAGCTCACCCCTCCACTTT. Amino acid sequence: CAWSILGGSSPLHF. Full variable domain (outside the CDR3, taken from reference TRBV30 and TRBJ1-6): SQTIHQWPATLVQPVGSPLSLECTVEGTSNPNLYWYRQAAGRGLQLLFYSVGIGQISSEVPQNLSASRPQDRQFILSSKKLLLSDSGFYLCAWSILGGSSPLHFGNGTRLTVT.

This chain uses TRBV15 with TRBJ2-2; D gene unclear. With 0 bases removed from V and 5 bases from J, the gap between germline ends came to 13 bases. The CDR3 loop spans 16 amino acids. CDR1 LNHNV and CDR2 YYDKDF come from the germline V gene (reference sequence). CDR3 in amino acids: CATSRDPVPGTGELFF. The CDR3 coding sequence is TGTGCCACCAGCAGAGATCCTGTCCCCGGTACCGGGGAGCTGTTTTTT.

A remark on this clone: Other DNA sequences within the sample encode an identical CDR3. V is TRBV12-3 or TRBV12-4 and J is TRBJ1-1, with 7 bases matching TRBD1. Trimming took 2 bases from V and 5 from J; bases not matched to a gene: 2. There are 13 residues in the CDR3. The CDR3 DNA reads TGTGCCAGCAGTTTAAGGGGGCGGACTGAAGCTTTCTTT. Protein product: CASSLRGRTEAFF.